The present T cell receptor (beta chain) was sequenced within a study of early stage breast cancer tumors. In the study overall: Most invasive tumors, about 80% of the 16, were ER+/PR+/HER2-. Samples were sequenced at approximately 9-fold average coverage.

Study conclusions and caveats: Comparing each tissue with blood distinguished tumor from normal in about 90% of the 16 patients.

CDR1 and CDR2 (germline): SGHRS, YFSETQ. The CDR3 runs 13 residues. Between the trimmed V and J ends, which lost 1 base and 1 base, there was a span of 5 bases. The repertoire was sequenced with immunoSEQ multiplex PCR; TCRdb's copy has only in-frame clones and lacks some. The sample carries over 40,000 clones, about three quarters recorded once. With regard to this clone: Its antigen is not identified. Distinct nucleotide sequences in the sample also encode this CDR3.

The TCR was taken from a person aged 35 to 50 with breast cancer. The chain couples TRBV5-1 to TRBJ1-1; D not resolved. Material for sequencing was blood. The CDR3 spells CASSLTPNTEAFF. DNA for the CDR3: TGCGCCAGCAGCTTGACTCCGAACACTGAAGCTTTCTTT.